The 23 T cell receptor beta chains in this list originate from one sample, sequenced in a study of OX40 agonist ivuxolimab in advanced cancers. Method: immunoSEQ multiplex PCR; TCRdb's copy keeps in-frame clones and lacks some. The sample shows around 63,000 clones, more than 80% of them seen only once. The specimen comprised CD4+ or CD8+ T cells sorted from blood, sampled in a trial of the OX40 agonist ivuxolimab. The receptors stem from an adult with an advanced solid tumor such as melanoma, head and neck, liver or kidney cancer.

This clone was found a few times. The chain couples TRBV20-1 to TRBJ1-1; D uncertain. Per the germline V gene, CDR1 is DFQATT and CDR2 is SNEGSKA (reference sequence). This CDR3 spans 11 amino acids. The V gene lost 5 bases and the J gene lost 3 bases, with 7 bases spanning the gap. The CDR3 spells CSALKYTEAFF. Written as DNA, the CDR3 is TGCAGTGCTCTGAAGTACACTGAAGCTTTCTTT.

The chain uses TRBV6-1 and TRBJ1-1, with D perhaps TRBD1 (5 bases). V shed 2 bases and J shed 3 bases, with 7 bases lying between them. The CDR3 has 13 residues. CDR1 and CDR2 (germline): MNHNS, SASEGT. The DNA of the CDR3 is TGTGCCAGCAGTGAAAGGGGAGACACTGAAGCTTTCTTT. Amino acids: CASSERGDTEAFF.

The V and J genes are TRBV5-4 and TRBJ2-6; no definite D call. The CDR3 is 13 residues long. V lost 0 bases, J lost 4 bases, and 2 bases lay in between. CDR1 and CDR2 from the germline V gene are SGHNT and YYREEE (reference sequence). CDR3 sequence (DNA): TGTGCCAGCAGCTTGGCGGGGGCCAACGTCCTGACTTTC. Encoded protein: CASSLAGANVLTF.

The CDR3 spells CSAGDYNEQFF. DNA for the CDR3: TGCAGTGCGGGGGATTACAATGAGCAGTTCTTC. The chain combines TRBV20-1 with TRBJ2-1; either TRBD1 or TRBD2 may fit D (5 bases each). The V end was cut by 6 bases, the J end by 4 bases, with 7 bases between. Germline CDR1 reads DFQATT; CDR2 reads SNEGSKA (reference sequence). The CDR3 runs 11 residues.

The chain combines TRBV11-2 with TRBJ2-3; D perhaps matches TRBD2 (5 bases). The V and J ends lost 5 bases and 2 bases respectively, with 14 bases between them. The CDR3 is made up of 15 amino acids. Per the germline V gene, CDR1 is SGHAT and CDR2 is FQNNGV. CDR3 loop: CASSPLGSDTDTQYF. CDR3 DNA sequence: TGTGCCAGCAGCCCCCTAGGTAGCGACACAGATACGCAGTATTTT.

CDR3 bases: TGTGCCAGCAGTTTTCCTCGAGGGGGCAGAACTGAAGCTTTCTTT. The encoded protein is CASSFPRGGRTEAFF. The chain combines TRBV2 with TRBJ1-1; TRBD1 matches at 7 bases. The germline V gene has CDR1 SNHLY and CDR2 FYNNEI. This CDR3 comprises 15 residues. Trimming took 5 bases from V and 5 from J; bases not matched to a gene: 11.

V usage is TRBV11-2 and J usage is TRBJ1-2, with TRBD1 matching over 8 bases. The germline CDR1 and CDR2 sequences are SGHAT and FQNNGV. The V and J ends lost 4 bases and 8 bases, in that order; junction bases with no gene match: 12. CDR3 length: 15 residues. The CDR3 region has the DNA TGTGCCAGCAGCTCCCGGTCCGGACAGGGCTACGGCTACACCTTC. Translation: CASSSRSGQGYGYTF.

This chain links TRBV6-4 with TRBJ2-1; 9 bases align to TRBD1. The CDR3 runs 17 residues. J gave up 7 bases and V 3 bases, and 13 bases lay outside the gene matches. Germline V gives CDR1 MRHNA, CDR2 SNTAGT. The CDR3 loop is CASSEQPLDRGTNEQFF. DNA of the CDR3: TGTGCCAGCAGTGAACAGCCCTTGGACAGGGGTACGAATGAGCAGTTCTTC.

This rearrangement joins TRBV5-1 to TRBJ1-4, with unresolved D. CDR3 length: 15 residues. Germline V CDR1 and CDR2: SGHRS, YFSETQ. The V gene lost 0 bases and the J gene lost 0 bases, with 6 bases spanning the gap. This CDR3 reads CASSLGGSTNEKLFF. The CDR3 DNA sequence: TGCGCCAGCAGCTTGGGCGGATCAACTAATGAAAAACTGTTTTTT.

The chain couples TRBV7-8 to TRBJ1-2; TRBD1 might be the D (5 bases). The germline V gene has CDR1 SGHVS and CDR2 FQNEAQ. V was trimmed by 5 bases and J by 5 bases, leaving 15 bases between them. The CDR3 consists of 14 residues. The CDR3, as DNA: TGTGCCAGCAGCCCACGGGTCGGGGGTTATGGCTACACCTTC. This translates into CASSPRVGGYGYTF. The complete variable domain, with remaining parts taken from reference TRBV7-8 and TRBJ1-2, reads GAGVSQSPRYKVAKRGQDVALRCDPISGHVSLFWYQQALGQGPEFLTYFQNEAQLDKSGLPSDRFFAERPEGSVSTLKIQRTQQEDSAVYLCASSPRVGGYGYTFGSGTRLTVV.

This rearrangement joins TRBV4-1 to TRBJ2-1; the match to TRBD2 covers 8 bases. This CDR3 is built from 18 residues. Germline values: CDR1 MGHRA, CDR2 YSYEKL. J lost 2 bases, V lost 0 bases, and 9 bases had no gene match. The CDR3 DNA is TGCGCCAGCAGCCAAGATGGGTCTAGCGGGCCGGCCTACAATGAGCAGTTCTTC. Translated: CASSQDGSSGPAYNEQFF.

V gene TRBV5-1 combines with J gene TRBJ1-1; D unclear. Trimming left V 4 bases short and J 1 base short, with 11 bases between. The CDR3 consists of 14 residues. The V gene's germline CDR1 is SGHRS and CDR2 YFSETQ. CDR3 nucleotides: TGCGCCAGCAGCGATATTGTTCGGAACACTGAAGCTTTCTTT. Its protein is CASSDIVRNTEAFF.

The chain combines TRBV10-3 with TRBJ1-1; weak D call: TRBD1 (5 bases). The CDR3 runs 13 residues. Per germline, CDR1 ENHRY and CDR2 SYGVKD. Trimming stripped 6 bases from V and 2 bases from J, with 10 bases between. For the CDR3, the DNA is TGTGCCATCAGAGGGGTGGACAACACTGAAGCTTTCTTT. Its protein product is CAIRGVDNTEAFF.

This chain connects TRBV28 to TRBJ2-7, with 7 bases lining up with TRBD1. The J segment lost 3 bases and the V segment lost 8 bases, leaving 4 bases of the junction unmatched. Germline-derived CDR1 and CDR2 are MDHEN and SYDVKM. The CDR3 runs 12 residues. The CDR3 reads CASDRVGYEQYF. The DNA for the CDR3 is TGTGCCAGCGACAGGGTCGGCTACGAGCAGTACTTC.

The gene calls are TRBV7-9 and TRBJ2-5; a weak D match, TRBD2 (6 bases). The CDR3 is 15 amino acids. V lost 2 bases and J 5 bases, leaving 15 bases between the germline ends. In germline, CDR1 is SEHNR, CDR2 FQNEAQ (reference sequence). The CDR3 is CASSLSGGTRETQYF. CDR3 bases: TGTGCCAGCAGCTTAAGTGGCGGGACCAGGGAGACCCAGTACTTC.

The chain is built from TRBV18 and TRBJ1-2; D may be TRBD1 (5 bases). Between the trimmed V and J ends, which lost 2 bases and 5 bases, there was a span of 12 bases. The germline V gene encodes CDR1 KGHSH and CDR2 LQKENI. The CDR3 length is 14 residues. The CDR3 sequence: CASSPGSGGYGYTF. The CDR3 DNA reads TGTGCCAGCTCACCAGGGAGTGGGGGTTATGGCTACACCTTC.

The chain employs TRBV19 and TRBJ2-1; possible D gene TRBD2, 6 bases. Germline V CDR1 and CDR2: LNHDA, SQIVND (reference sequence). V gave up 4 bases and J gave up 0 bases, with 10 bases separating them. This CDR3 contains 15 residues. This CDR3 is CASSRDGSSYNEQFF. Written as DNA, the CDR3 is TGTGCCAGTAGTAGGGACGGGAGCTCCTACAATGAGCAGTTCTTC.

CDR3 loop: CASSSRQGHNEQFF. In nucleotides, the CDR3 is TGTGCCAGCAGCTCCCGACAGGGGCACAATGAGCAGTTCTTC. The rearrangement joins TRBV5-8 to TRBJ2-1, with 8 bases identical to TRBD1. This CDR3 has 14 residues. V lost 3 bases, J lost 5 bases, and 4 bases stayed unmatched. Germline V CDR1 and CDR2: SGHTS, YDEGEE. The variable domain in full, with the rest retrieved from reference TRBV5-8 and TRBJ2-1, is EAGVTQSPTHLIKTRGQQATLRCSPISGHTSVYWYQQALGLGLQFLLWYDEGEERNRGNFPPRFSGRQFPNYSSELNVNALELEDSALYLCASSSRQGHNEQFFGPGTRLTVL.

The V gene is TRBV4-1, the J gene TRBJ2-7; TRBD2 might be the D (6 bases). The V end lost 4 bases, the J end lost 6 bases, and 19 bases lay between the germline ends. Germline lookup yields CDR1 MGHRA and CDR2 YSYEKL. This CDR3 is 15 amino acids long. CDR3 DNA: TGCGCCAGCAGCCTACGCGCGGGCGCGGGGAGCGAGCAGTACTTC. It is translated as CASSLRAGAGSEQYF.

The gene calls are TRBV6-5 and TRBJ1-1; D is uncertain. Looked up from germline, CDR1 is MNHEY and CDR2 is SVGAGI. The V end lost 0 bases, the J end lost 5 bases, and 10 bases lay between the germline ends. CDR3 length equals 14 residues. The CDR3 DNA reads TGTGCCAGCAGTTACTCGTTCGATGGGACTGAAGCTTTCTTT. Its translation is CASSYSFDGTEAFF.

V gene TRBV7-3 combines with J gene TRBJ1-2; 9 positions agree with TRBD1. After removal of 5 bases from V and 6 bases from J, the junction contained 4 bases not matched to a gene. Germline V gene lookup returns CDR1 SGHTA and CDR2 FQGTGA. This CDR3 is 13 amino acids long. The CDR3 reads CASSLGQGHGYTF. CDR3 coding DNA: TGTGCCAGCAGCCTCGGACAGGGGCATGGCTACACCTTC.

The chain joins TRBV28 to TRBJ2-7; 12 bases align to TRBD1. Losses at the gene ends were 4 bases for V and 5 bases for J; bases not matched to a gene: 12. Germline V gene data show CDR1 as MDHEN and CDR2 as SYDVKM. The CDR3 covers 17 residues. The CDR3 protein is CASSSPRDRGLRDEQYF. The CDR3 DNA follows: TGTGCCAGCAGTTCCCCCCGGGACAGGGGGCTCAGGGACGAGCAGTACTTC. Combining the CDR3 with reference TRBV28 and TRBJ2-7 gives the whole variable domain DVKVTQSSRYLVKRTGEKVFLECVQDMDHENMFWYRQDPGLGLRLIYFSYDVKMKEKGDIPEGYSVSREKKERFSLILESASTNQTSMYLCASSSPRDRGLRDEQYFGPGTRLTVT.

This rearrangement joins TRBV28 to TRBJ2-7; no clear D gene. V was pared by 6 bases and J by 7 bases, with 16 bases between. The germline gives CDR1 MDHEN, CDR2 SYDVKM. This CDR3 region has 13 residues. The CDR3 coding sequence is TGTGCCAGCAGCCGGAGTCCCCATTGGGAGCAGTACTTC. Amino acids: CASSRSPHWEQYF.